This T cell receptor beta chain was identified during a study of T cells in Graves' hyperthyroidism and ophthalmopathy (dated by TCRdb to between 2018 and 2021). About the study as a whole: Peripheral blood was sampled at the time of initial diagnosis, prior to any treatment. A discovery cohort of around 100 patients, approximately 44 with Graves' ophthalmopathy and roughly 59 with stable Graves' hyperthyroidism, was used to find distinguishing TCR V-J signatures. Prospective prediction of ophthalmopathy was tested in an independent validation cohort consisting of 18 to 20 hyperthyroidism patients and approximately 16 patients who later progressed to ophthalmopathy. The roughly 91 discovery patients were randomly divided into training and test sets at a 7:3 ratio. The study also compared thyroid tissue and blood T-cell repertoires from over 5 Graves' hyperthyroidism patients. Once sampling was done, hyperthyroidism patients were given methimazole at a starting dose of 30 mg daily, whereas ophthalmopathy patients were given high-dose intravenous methylprednisolone. According to the paper, TCR Vbeta CDR3 sequencing was carried out on 135 peripheral blood samples, which came from some 41 ophthalmopathy, approximately 78 hyperthyroidism and roughly 17 progressor patients. What the work shows at the level of the full study, not this receptor alone: A model built on a 13 V-J signature distinguished ophthalmopathy from stable hyperthyroidism, reaching about 88% sensitivity and about 81% specificity in cross-validation and 80%/75% in testing. In validation, the model predicted progression to ophthalmopathy a median of about 6.5 months before onset, with about 64% sensitivity and nearly 75% specificity. Sample size was not statistically predetermined, and investigators were not blinded to group allocation. Blood samples also contained most of the expanded thyroid clonotypes (frequency above 0.001), which suggests that blood repertoires may reflect thyroid immune responses.

A patient counted as having stable Graves' hyperthyroidism if no progression to ophthalmopathy occurred over 18 months of follow-up. The hyperthyroidism patients were between 18 and 65 years old and newly diagnosed, with a disease duration of less than 2 months. Any patient with an uncontrolled infection, another autoimmune disease, pregnancy or lactation was excluded. Diagnoses were based on clinical symptoms, serum thyroxine and TRAb, thyroid ultrasound and orbital computed tomography. PBMCs were separated from roughly 10 ml of fresh peripheral blood using Ficoll-Paque density gradient centrifugation. Trizol reagent was used to extract total RNA, and RNA quality was then checked on an Agilent 2100 Bioanalyzer. This clonotype came up a few times. Its cognate antigen has yet to be identified. Within one base of it there is no much larger clone, and no base qualities were kept. TCR beta CDR3 regions were amplified from RNA transcripts. A first-round RT-PCR of the TCR CDR3 used the HTBI primer set with the Qiagen OneStep RT-PCR kit. A second multiplex PCR round built the libraries, followed by size selection and purification. Libraries were sequenced paired-end with 100 bp reads on an Illumina HiSeq2000. The authors processed their data as follows. SOAPnuke was used to process the raw data, throwing out any read that contained adapters or uncalled bases, had a mean Phred below 15, or lacked an exact constant-primer or identifier match. High-quality paired reads were merged using COPE v1.2.5, and each unique nucleotide sequence was defined as a clonotype. Clonotypes were aligned to IMGT TRBV, TRBD and TRBJ reference segments using MiTCR v1.1. The analysis was restricted to V-J combinations with a frequency above 0.0001, which together covered 99% to 99.2% of the repertoires. The TCS score was defined as F50 (clonal expansion) divided by E x V (chaos), with BLOSUM62-based TCRdist calculated between CDR3 peptides within each V-J. Welch's t-statistics and random forest reduced roughly 500 V-J features to 10 to 15, which were used in a naive Bayes classifier (R e1071). Thyroid-blood repertoire similarity was quantified with the Morisita-Horn index. TCRdb redid the processing of the public reads, applying fastp at Q25 and MiXCR, and retained in-frame beta chains. CDR3 protein duplicates are merged, each entry listing the most common genes and DNA. These V and J calls are TCRdb output, not the study's own analysis. This sample has 750,000 to 950,000 distinct CDR3 sequences in its table, and 35% to 40% of those were observed once. The ten largest clones add up to around 10% of the sample.

The CDR3 covers 17 residues, taking in both the cysteine and the phenylalanine. Left in the record is the CDR3 DNA by itself, 51 bases read in frame from the first base. V is shortened by 3 bases, J by 0 bases, and the region joining them spans 16 bases. From a lookup of the germline V gene, CDR1 and CDR2 are ENHRY and SYGVKD. The sample taken for sequencing was blood. This TCR was recovered from a man aged 18 to 29 with Graves' hyperthyroidism. The chain is encoded by TRBV10-3 joined to TRBJ2-3; TRBD2 is possibly the D segment (5 matching bases). The nucleotide sequence is given as TGTGCCATCAGTGAAAGGCTGGAGGCCGCTAGCACAGATACGCAGTATTTT. Its translation reads: CAISERLEAASTDTQYF.